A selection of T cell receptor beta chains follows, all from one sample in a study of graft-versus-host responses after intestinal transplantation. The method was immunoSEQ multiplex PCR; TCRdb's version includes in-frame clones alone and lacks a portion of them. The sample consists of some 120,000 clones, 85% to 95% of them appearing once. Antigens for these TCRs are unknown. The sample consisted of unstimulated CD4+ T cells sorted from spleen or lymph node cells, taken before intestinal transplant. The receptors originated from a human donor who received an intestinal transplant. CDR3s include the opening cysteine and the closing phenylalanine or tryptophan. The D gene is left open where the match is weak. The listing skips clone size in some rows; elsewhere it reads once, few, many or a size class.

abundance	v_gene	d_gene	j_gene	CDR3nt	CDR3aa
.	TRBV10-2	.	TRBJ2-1	TGCGCCAGCAGTGAGAGGTACTATCGGGCCTACAATGAGCAGTTCTTC	CASSERYYRAYNEQFF
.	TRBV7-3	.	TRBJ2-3	TGTGCCAGCAGCCCTCCGGGAGGCACAGATACGCAGTATTTT	CASSPPGGTDTQYF
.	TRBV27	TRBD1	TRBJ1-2	TGTGCCAGCAGTTTATCCACACAGGGGACCCCGAGTACCTTC	CASSLSTQGTPSTF
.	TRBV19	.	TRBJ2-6	TGTGCCAGTAGTCCAACAGGGAGGGGGGCCAACGTCCTGACTTTC	CASSPTGRGANVLTF
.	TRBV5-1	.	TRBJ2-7	TGCGCCAGCAGCCCGACCCGGATTAGCGAGCAGTACTTC	CASSPTRISEQYF
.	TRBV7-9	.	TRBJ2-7	TGTGCCAGCAGCCCCGGAGGTTCGGGCGAGCAGTACTTC	CASSPGGSGEQYF
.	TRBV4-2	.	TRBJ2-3	TGTGCCAGCAGCCAAGAACGGGTACGCGACCTTCTACTCACAGATACGCAGTATTTT	CASSQERVRDLLLTDTQYF
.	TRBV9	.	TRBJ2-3	TGTGCCAGCAGCGTAGGGGGATCTAGCACAGATACGCAGTATTTT	CASSVGGSSTDTQYF
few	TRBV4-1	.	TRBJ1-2	TGTGCCACCGCACCGAGGGTTAACTATGGCTACACCTTC	CATAPRVNYGYTF
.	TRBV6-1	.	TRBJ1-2	TGTGCCAGCAGGTCCCGGGCATTGAGAGATGGCTACACCTTC	CASRSRALRDGYTF
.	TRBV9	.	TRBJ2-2	TGTGCCAGCAGCGCCGTTTCAGGGACCGGGGAGCTGTTTTTT	CASSAVSGTGELFF
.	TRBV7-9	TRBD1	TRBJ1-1	TGTGCCAGCGGGGACAGGGGGCAGAACACTGAAGCTTTCTTT	CASGDRGQNTEAFF
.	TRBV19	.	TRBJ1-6	TGTGCCAGTAGTGGGGGCTCCTATAATTCACCCCTCCACTTT	CASSGGSYNSPLHF
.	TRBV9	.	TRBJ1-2	TGTGCCAGCAGCCATACAGGATCCGTGGGCGGCTATGGCTACACCTTC	CASSHTGSVGGYGYTF
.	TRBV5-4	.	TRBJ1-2	TGTGCCAGCAGCTTGGCCCCGACAGGCCCATATGGCTACACCTTC	CASSLAPTGPYGYTF
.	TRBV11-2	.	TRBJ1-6	TGTGCCAGCAGCTTACCTGGGGGCAAGAATTCACCCCTCCACTTT	CASSLPGGKNSPLHF
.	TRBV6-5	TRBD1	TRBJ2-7	TGTGCCAGCAGTTACTCTGGGACAGGGGTCTACGAGCAGTACTTC	CASSYSGTGVYEQYF
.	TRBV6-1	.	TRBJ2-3	TGTGCCAGCAGTGAAGATTTTTCAGATACGCAGTATTTT	CASSEDFSDTQYF
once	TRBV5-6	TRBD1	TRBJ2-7	TGTGCCAGCAGCTACCGGGACAGGGGCTTCTACGAGCAGTACTTC	CASSYRDRGFYEQYF
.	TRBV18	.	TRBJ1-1	TGTGCCAGCTCACCGGACGGGAAGGGAGAAGCTTTCTTT	CASSPDGKGEAFF
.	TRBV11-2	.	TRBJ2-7	TGTGCCAGCAGCTTAGGGGCATACGAGCAGTACTTC	CASSLGAYEQYF
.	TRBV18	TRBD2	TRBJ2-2	TGTGCCAGCTCATCCAATACCGGGACTAGCTTAATCGCCGGGGAGCTGTTTTTT	CASSSNTGTSLIAGELFF
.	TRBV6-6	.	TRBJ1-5	TGTGCCAGCAGTGCCCGGACCGGCCAGCCCCAGCATTTT	CASSARTGQPQHF
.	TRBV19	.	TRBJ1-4	TGTGCCAGTAGTATAGGGACAACTAATGAAAAACTGTTTTTT	CASSIGTTNEKLFF
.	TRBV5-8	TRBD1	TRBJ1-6	TGTGCCAGCAGCCGGACAGGGCGCTCCTATAATTCACCCCTCCACTTT	CASSRTGRSYNSPLHF
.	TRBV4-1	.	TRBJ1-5	TGCGCCAGCAGCCTCCATAGCAATCAGCCCCAGCATTTT	CASSLHSNQPQHF
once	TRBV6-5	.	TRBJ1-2	TGTGCCAGCAGTTATGGGCCCTCTAACTATGGCTACACCTTC	CASSYGPSNYGYTF
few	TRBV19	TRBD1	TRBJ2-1	TGTGCCAGTAGCATTACAGGGGGGAATGAGCAGTTCTTC	CASSITGGNEQFF
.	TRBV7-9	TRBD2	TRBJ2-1	TGTGCCAGCAGCGTCCGGGGGGGCAATGAGCAGTTCTTC	CASSVRGGNEQFF
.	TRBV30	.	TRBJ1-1	TGTGCCCGAGTGCGGGCGGGGGACACTGAAGCTTTCTTT	CARVRAGDTEAFF
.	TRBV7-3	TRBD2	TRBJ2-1	TGTGCCAGCTCCCAAGCGGGGTCCTACAATGAGCAGTTCTTC	CASSQAGSYNEQFF
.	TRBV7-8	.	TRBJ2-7	TGTGCCAGCAGCTTAGGCGGACTGTCCTCCTACGAGCAGTACTTC	CASSLGGLSSYEQYF
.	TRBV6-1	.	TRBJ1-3	TGTGCCAGCATAACAGGCCGTTCCTCTGGAAACACCATATATTTT	CASITGRSSGNTIYF
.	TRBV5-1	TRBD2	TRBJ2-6	TGCGCCAGCAGCTTGGCGGCGGGGGGGCGGATGGGCGTCCTGACTTTC	CASSLAAGGRMGVLTF
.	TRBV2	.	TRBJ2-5	TGTGCCAGCAGAGGGCAGATTCAGGGGGAGACCCAGTACTTC	CASRGQIQGETQYF
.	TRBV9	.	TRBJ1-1	TGTGCCAGCAGCCCCCGGGGGGGCCACACTGAAGCTTTCTTT	CASSPRGGHTEAFF
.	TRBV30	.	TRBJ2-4	TGTGCCTGGAGGGACGGAAACGAAAACATTCAGTACTTC	CAWRDGNENIQYF